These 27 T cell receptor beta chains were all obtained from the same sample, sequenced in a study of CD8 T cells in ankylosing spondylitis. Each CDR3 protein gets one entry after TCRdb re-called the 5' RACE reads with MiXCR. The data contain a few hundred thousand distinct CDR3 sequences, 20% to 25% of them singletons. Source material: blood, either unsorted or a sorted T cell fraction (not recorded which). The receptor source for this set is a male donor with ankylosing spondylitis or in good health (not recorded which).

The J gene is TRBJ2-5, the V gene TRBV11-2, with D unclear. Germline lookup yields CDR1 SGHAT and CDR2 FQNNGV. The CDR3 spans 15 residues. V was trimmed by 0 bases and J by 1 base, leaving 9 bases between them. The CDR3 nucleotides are TGTGCCAGCAGCTTAGATCTGGCTATCCAAGAGACCCAGTACTTC. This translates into CASSLDLAIQETQYF.

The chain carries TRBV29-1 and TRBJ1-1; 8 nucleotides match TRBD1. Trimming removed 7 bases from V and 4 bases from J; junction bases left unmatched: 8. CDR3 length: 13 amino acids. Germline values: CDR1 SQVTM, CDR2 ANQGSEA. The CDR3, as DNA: TGCAGCGCAGCGGACAGGGCGGGCACTGAAGCTTTCTTT. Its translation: CSAADRAGTEAFF.

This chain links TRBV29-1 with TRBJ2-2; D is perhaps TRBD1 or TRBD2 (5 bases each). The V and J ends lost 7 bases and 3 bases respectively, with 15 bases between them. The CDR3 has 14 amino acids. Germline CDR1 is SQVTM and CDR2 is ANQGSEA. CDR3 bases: TGCAGCGGACTACTCCTAGGGGACACCGGGGAGCTGTTTTTT. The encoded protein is CSGLLLGDTGELFF.

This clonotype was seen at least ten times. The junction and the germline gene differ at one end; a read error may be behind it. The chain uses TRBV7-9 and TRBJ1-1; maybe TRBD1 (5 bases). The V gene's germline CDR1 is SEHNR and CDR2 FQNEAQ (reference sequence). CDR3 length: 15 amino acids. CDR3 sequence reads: CASSLDRGLNTEAFF. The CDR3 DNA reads TGCGCCAGCAGCTTGGACCGGGGCCTGAACACTGAAGCTTTCTTT.

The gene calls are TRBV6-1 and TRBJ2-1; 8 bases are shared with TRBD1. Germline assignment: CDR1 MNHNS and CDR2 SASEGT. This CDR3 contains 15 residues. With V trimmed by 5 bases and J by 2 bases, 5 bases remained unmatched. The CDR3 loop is CASSKTGGTYNEQFF. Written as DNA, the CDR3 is TGTGCCAGCAGTAAAACAGGGGGGACCTACAATGAGCAGTTCTTC.

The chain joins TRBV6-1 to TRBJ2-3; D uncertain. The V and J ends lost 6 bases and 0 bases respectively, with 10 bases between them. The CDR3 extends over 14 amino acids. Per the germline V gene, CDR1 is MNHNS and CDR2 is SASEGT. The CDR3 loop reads CASSQEPSTDTQYF. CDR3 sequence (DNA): TGTGCCAGCAGCCAGGAACCTAGCACAGATACGCAGTATTTT.

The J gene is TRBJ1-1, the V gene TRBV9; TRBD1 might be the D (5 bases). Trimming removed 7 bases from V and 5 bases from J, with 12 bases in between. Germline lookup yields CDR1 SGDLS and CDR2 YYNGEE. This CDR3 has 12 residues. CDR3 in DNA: TGTGCCAGCCAGGGATTCGGGACTGAAGCTTTCTTT. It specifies CASQGFGTEAFF.

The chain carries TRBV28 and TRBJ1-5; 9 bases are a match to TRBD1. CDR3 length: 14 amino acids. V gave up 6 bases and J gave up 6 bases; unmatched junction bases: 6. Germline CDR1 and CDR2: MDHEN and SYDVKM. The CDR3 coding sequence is TGTGCCAGCAGCCGGGACAGGGTGGTTCAGCCCCAGCATTTT. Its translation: CASSRDRVVQPQHF.

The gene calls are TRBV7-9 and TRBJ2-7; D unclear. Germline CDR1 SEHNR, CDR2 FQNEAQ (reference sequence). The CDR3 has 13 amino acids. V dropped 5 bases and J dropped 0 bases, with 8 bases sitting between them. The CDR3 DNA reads TGTGCCAGCAGCGAAGACCTCTCCTACGAGCAGTACTTC. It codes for CASSEDLSYEQYF.

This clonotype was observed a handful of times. DNA for the CDR3: TGTGCCAGCAGTGACAACCACTCCTACGAGCAGTACTTC. Protein sequence: CASSDNHSYEQYF. The genes are TRBV2 and TRBJ2-7, with D unclear. Germline-derived CDR1 and CDR2 are SNHLY and FYNNEI. V was trimmed by 3 bases and J by 0 bases, leaving 6 bases between them. This CDR3 has 13 residues.

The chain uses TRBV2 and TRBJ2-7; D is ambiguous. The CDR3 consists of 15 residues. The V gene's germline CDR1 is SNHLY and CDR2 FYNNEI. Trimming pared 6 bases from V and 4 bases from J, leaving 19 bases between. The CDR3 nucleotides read TGTGCCAGCAGGGGCCTCCCCGACGGAAAATACGAGCAGTACTTC. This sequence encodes CASRGLPDGKYEQYF.

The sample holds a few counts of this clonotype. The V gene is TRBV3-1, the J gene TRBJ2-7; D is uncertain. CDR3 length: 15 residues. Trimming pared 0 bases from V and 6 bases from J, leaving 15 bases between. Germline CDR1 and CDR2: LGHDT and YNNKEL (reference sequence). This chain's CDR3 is CASSQDLNEAAEQYF. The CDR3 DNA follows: TGTGCCAGCAGCCAAGATCTTAACGAGGCGGCCGAGCAGTACTTC.

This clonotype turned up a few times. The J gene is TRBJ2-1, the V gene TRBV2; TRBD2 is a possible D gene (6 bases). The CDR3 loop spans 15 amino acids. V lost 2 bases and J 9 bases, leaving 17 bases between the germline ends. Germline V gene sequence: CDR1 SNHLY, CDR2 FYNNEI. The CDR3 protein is CASSENLGREVEQFF. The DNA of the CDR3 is TGTGCCAGCAGTGAAAATTTAGGCAGGGAGGTTGAGCAGTTCTTC.

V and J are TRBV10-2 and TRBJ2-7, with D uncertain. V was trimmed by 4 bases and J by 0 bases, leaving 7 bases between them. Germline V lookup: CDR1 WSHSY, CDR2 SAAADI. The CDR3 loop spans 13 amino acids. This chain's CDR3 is CASSVGPSYEQYF. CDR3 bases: TGCGCCAGCAGTGTTGGGCCCTCCTACGAGCAGTACTTC.

The CDR3 sequence: CASSPREGELFF. The CDR3 coding sequence is TGTGCCAGCAGCCCTCGAGAAGGGGAGCTGTTTTTT. The V and J genes are TRBV7-9 and TRBJ2-2; no firm D call. The CDR3 has 12 amino acids. Between the trimmed V and J ends, which lost 5 bases and 8 bases, there was a span of 9 bases. CDR1 SEHNR and CDR2 FQNEAQ come from the germline V gene (reference sequence).

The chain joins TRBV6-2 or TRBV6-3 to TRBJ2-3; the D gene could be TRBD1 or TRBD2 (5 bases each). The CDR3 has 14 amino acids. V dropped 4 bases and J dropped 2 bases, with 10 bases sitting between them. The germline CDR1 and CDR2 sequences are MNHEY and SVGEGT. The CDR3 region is CASSSGAVTDTQYF. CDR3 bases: TGTGCCAGCAGTTCCGGGGCCGTCACAGATACGCAGTATTTT.

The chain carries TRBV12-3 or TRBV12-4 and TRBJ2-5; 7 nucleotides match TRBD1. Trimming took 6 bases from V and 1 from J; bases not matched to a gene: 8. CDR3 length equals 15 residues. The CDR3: CASRRDSRSQETQYF. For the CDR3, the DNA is TGTGCCAGCAGGAGGGACAGCCGAAGCCAAGAGACCCAGTACTTC.

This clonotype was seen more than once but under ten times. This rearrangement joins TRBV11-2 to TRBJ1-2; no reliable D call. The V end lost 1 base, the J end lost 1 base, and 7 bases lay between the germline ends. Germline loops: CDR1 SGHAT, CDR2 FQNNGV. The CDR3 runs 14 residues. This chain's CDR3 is CASSLGLSNYGYTF. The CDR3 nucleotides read TGTGCCAGCAGCTTAGGCCTAAGTAACTATGGCTACACCTTC.

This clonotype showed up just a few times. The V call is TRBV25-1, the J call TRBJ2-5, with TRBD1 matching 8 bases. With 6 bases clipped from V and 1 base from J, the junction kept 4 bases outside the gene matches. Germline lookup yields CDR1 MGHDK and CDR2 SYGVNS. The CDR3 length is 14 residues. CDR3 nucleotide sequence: TGTGCCAGCAGGACAGGGGACCTCCAAGAGACCCAGTACTTC. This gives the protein CASRTGDLQETQYF.

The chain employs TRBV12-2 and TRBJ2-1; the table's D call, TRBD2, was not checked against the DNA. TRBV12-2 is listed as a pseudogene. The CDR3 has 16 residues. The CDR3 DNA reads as TGTGCAAGTCGCTTAGCCCGGACGGGAGCCTACAATGAGCAGTTCTTC. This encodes CASRLARTGAYNEQFF.

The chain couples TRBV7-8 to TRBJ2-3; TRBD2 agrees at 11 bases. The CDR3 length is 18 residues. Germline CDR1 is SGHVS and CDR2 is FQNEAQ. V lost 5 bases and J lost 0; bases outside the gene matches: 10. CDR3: CASSLGLAGSGSTDTQYF. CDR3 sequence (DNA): TGTGCCAGCAGCCTCGGACTAGCGGGTTCTGGGAGCACAGATACGCAGTATTTT.

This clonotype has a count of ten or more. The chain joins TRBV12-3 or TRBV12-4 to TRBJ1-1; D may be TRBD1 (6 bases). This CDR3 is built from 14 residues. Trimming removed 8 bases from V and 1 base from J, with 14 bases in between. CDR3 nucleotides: TGTGCCAGCTTCTTGGGGGGCTGGAACACTGAAGCTTTCTTT. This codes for CASFLGGWNTEAFF.

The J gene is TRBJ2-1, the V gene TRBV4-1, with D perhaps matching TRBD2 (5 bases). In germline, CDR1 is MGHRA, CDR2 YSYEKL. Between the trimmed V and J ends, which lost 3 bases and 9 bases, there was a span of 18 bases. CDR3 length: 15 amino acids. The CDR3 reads CASSHKTGDAPEQFF. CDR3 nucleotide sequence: TGCGCCAGCAGCCATAAAACCGGGGATGCTCCTGAGCAGTTCTTC.

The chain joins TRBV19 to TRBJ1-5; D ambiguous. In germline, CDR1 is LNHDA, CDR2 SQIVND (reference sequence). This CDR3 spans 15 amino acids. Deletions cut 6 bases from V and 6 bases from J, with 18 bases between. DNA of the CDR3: TGTGCCAGTAGCCCCGGGGAAATCTCTGGTCAGCCCCAGCATTTT. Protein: CASSPGEISGQPQHF.

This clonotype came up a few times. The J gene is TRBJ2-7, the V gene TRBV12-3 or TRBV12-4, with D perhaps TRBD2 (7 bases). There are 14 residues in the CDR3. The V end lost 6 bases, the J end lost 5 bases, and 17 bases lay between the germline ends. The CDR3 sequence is CASSRTGGGNEQYF. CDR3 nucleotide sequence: TGTGCCAGCAGCCGGACGGGGGGCGGGAACGAGCAGTACTTC.

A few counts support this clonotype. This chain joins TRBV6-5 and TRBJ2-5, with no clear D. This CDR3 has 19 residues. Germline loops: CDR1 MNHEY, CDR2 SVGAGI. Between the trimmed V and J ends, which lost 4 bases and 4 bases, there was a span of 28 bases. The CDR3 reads CASSWTGLRYAPIGETQYF. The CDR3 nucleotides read TGTGCCAGCAGTTGGACCGGGCTAAGATATGCGCCGATTGGAGAGACCCAGTACTTC.

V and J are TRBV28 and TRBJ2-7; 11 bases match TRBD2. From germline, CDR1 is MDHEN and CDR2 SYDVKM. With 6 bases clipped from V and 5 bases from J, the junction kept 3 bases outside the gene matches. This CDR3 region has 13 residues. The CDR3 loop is CASRLAGGHEQYF. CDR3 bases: TGTGCCAGCAGATTAGCGGGGGGGCACGAGCAGTACTTC. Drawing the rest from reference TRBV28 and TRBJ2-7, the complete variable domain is DVKVTQSSRYLVKRTGEKVFLECVQDMDHENMFWYRQDPGLGLRLIYFSYDVKMKEKGDIPEGYSVSREKKERFSLILESASTNQTSMYLCASRLAGGHEQYFGPGTRLTVT.